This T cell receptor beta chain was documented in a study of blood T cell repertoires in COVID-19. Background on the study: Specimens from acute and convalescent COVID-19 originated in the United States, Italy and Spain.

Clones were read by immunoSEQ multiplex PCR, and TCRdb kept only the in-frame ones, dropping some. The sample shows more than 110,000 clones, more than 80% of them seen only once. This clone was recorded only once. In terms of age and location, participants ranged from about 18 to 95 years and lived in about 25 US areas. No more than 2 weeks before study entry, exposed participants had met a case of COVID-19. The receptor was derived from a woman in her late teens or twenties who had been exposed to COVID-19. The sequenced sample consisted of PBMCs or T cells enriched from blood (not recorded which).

CDR3 residues: CASSHPKLAPNSYEQYF. In nucleotides, the CDR3 is TGTGCCAGCAGTCACCCCAAACTAGCGCCAAACTCCTACGAGCAGTACTTC. This rearrangement joins TRBV6-6 to TRBJ2-7, with 7 bases matching TRBD2. The trim removed 5 bases at V and 0 bases at J, leaving 13 bases unmatched. The CDR3 consists of 17 residues. From germline, CDR1 is MNHNY and CDR2 SVGAGI (reference sequence).